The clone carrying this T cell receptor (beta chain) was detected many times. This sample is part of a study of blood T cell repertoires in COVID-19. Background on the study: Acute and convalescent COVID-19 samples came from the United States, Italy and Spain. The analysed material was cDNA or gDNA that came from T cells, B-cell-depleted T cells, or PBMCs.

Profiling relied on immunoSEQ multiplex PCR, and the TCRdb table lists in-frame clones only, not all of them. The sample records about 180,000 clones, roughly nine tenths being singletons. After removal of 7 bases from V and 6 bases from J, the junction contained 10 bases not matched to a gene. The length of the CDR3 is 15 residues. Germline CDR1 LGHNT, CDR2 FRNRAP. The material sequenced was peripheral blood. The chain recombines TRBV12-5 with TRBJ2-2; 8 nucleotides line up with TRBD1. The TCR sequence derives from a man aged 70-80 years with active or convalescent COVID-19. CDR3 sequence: CASVDRGAVSGELFF. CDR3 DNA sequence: TGTGCTAGTGTTGACAGGGGAGCAGTGTCCGGGGAGCTGTTTTTT.